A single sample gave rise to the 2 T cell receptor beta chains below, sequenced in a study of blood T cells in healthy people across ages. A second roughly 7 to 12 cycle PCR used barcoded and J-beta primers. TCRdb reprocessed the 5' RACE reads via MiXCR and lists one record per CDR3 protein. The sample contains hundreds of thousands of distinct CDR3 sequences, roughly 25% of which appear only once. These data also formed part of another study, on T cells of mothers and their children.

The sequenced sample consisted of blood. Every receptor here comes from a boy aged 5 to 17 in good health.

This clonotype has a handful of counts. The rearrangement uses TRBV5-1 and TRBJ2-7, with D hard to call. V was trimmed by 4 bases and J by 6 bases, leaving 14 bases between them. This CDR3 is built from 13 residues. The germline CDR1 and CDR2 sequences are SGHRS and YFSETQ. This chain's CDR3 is CASSPPRVGEQYF. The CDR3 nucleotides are TGCGCCAGCAGCCCCCCCCGGGTAGGCGAGCAGTACTTC.

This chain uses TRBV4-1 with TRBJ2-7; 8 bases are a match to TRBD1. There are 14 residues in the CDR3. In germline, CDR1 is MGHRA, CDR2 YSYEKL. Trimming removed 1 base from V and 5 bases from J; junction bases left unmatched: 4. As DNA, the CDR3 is TGCGCCAGCAGCCAAGGACAGGGGAGTGACGAGCAGTACTTC. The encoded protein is CASSQGQGSDEQYF.